The 17 T cell receptor beta chains below come from one sample, sequenced in a study of T-cell reconstitution after alpha-beta-depleted transplantation in children. A TCRbeta library incorporating unique molecular identifiers was prepared. TCRdb processed the PCR reads anew with MiXCR; each CDR3 protein has one entry. The table shows some 310,000 distinct CDR3 sequences, with over 20% occurring only once. The sample in question was PBMCs, mostly from graft donor cells, obtained 180 days after TCRalphabeta/CD19-depleted stem cell transplant. These receptors originate from a male patient younger than 18 who had a stem cell transplant for acute lymphoblastic leukemia, so the T cells may come from the graft donor.

This clonotype has at least ten counts. The genes are TRBV7-2 and TRBJ2-7; TRBD1 or TRBD2 may be the D gene (5 bases each). The germline V gene encodes CDR1 SGHTA and CDR2 FQGNSA. The length of the CDR3 is 14 residues. Trimming removed 0 bases from V and 4 bases from J, with 10 bases in between. The CDR3 region is CASSLAKGPYEQYF. The CDR3 coding sequence is TGTGCCAGCAGCTTAGCTAAGGGACCTTACGAGCAGTACTTC.

This chain connects TRBV5-1 to TRBJ2-3; D possibly corresponds to TRBD2 (6 bases). Germline V gene data show CDR1 as SGHRS and CDR2 as YFSETQ. The CDR3 sequence is 15 residues long. V lost 0 bases and J lost 3, with 11 bases in between. The CDR3 is CASSLAEGLTDTQYF. DNA of the CDR3: TGCGCCAGCAGCTTGGCGGAGGGGTTAACAGATACGCAGTATTTT.

This clonotype was counted only a few times. This chain links TRBV7-9 with TRBJ2-1; weak D call: TRBD2 (6 bases). V lost 2 bases, J lost 4 bases, and 12 bases lay in between. CDR1 SEHNR and CDR2 FQNEAQ come from the germline V gene (reference sequence). The CDR3 runs to 15 residues. In DNA, the CDR3 is TGTGCCAGCAGCTTAAGTGTCGGGAGTTACAATGAGCAGTTCTTC. The encoded protein is CASSLSVGSYNEQFF. Combining the CDR3 with reference TRBV7-9 and TRBJ2-1 gives the whole variable domain DTGVSQNPRHKITKRGQNVTFRCDPISEHNRLYWYRQTLGQGPEFLTYFQNEAQLEKSRLLSDRFSAERPKGSFSTLEIQRTEQGDSAMYLCASSLSVGSYNEQFFGPGTRLTVL.

The chain couples TRBV27 to TRBJ2-7; 8 bases line up with TRBD1. Germline CDR1 reads MNHEY; CDR2 reads SMNVEV (reference sequence). The CDR3 length is 15 residues. The V gene end was trimmed by 6 bases and the J gene end by 6 bases; junction bases not matched to a gene: 13. The CDR3: CASSPIWGQVREQYF. The CDR3 DNA sequence: TGTGCCAGCAGCCCTATATGGGGACAGGTACGCGAGCAGTACTTC.

This clonotype was seen only a few times. The gene calls are TRBV7-8 and TRBJ2-2; no firm D call. Trimming took 2 bases from V and 3 from J, leaving 4 bases between them. From germline, CDR1 is SGHVS and CDR2 FQNEAQ. The CDR3 length is 13 residues. The CDR3 sequence: CASSLMDTGELFF. The CDR3 nucleotides read TGTGCCAGCAGCTTAATGGACACCGGGGAGCTGTTTTTT.

The rearrangement uses TRBV7-9 and TRBJ2-7; D is possibly TRBD1 (5 bases). The CDR3 loop spans 14 amino acids. Trimming took off 5 bases at V and 0 bases at J, with 11 bases between the two ends. Germline V gene data show CDR1 as SEHNR and CDR2 as FQNEAQ (reference sequence). CDR3 loop: CASSRVGHSYEQYF. The CDR3 region has the DNA TGTGCCAGCAGCAGAGTGGGGCACTCCTACGAGCAGTACTTC.

The chain links TRBV15 to TRBJ2-7, with D possibly TRBD2 on 6 matching bases. The CDR3 covers 13 residues. Germline V gene data show CDR1 as LNHNV and CDR2 as YYDKDF (reference sequence). With 0 bases removed from V and 11 bases from J, the gap between germline ends came to 14 bases. The CDR3 protein is CATSRDPGGLKYF. CDR3 DNA sequence: TGTGCCACCAGCAGAGACCCTGGGGGACTTAAGTACTTC.

This clonotype was picked up many times. One end of the junction varies from germline; a read error may be responsible. The chain uses TRBV5-1 and TRBJ2-3; D gene unclear. Germline values: CDR1 SGHRS, CDR2 YFSETQ. CDR3 length: 12 residues. In nucleotides, the CDR3 is TGTGCCAGCAGCTTCCTAGCAGATACGCAGTATTTT. This codes for CASSFLADTQYF. Full variable domain (outside the CDR3, taken from reference TRBV5-1 and TRBJ2-3): KAGVTQTPRYLIKTRGQQVTLSCSPISGHRSVSWYQQTPGQGLQFLFEYFSETQRNKGNFPGRFSGRQFSNSRSEMNVSTLELGDSALYLCASSFLADTQYFGPGTRLTVL.

This chain links TRBV3-1 with TRBJ1-1; tentatively, D is TRBD1 (5 bases). Per germline, CDR1 LGHDT and CDR2 YNNKEL (reference sequence). This CDR3 has 13 residues. V was shortened by 3 bases and J by 6 bases, with 11 bases between the two germline ends. CDR3: CASSHFRGSEAFF. As DNA, the CDR3 is TGTGCCAGCAGCCATTTCCGGGGGTCTGAAGCTTTCTTT.

This sequence joins TRBV4-2 and TRBJ2-4, with 13 bases that match TRBD2. Germline CDR1 and CDR2: LGHNA and YNFKEQ. The CDR3 is made up of 18 amino acids. The V segment lost 3 bases and the J segment 8 bases; nucleotides outside the gene matches: 13. The CDR3 DNA is TGTGCCAGCAGCCAGAGGGGGATTCGGACTAGCGGGAGCCACATTCAGTACTTC. This codes for CASSQRGIRTSGSHIQYF.

This chain uses TRBV24-1 with TRBJ2-3; D remains unclear. With 9 bases removed from V and 2 bases from J, the gap between germline ends came to 17 bases. In germline, CDR1 is KGHDR, CDR2 SFDVKD. The length of the CDR3 is 15 residues. CDR3 in amino acids: CATSDALLNTDTQYF. The CDR3 DNA reads TGTGCCACCTCCGACGCGCTACTTAACACAGATACGCAGTATTTT.

Worth noting for this clonotype: Sequence at one end of the junction differs from germline and may be a read error. The V and J genes are TRBV5-1 and TRBJ2-3; 7 bases are shared with TRBD2. This CDR3 region has 15 residues. Germline CDR1 and CDR2: SGHRS and YFSETQ. CDR3 bases: TGCGCCACCAGCTCGCTAGCGGCGGGCACAGATACGCAGTATTTT. This sequence encodes CATSSLAAGTDTQYF.

The J gene is TRBJ2-5, the V gene TRBV6-5; D might be TRBD1 (6 bases). The CDR3 extends over 14 amino acids. V was clipped by 0 bases and J by 5 bases, with 10 bases between them. In germline, CDR1 is MNHEY, CDR2 SVGAGI. CDR3 loop: CASSYSGGKETQYF. Written as DNA, the CDR3 is TGTGCCAGCAGTTACTCAGGGGGAAAGGAGACCCAGTACTTC.

This clonotype was seen a few times. The V and J genes are TRBV12-3 or TRBV12-4 and TRBJ2-3, with a possible D match to TRBD2 (6 bases). The CDR3 runs 15 residues. V was cut by 8 bases and J by 1 base, with 16 bases left in between. CDR3 coding DNA: TGTGCCAGCGGCGGGACTCTGGGTGGCACAGATACGCAGTATTTT. Protein product: CASGGTLGGTDTQYF.

J is TRBJ2-3 and V is TRBV27; D unclear. The CDR3 contains 14 residues. Germline-derived CDR1 and CDR2 are MNHEY and SMNVEV (reference sequence). Trimming took off 4 bases at V and 0 bases at J, with 8 bases between the two ends. CDR3 sequence: CASSSGWSTDTQYF. DNA of the CDR3: TGTGCCAGCAGTTCTGGCTGGAGCACAGATACGCAGTATTTT.

This chain links TRBV5-1 with TRBJ1-5, with 7 bases aligning to TRBD1. V lost 2 bases and J lost 2; bases outside the gene matches: 16. CDR3 length: 19 residues. Germline CDR1 SGHRS, CDR2 YFSETQ. The CDR3 is CASSFLPDTGAAGNQPQHF. CDR3 sequence (DNA): TGCGCCAGCAGCTTCCTCCCCGACACAGGGGCAGCGGGCAATCAGCCCCAGCATTTT.

This clonotype was seen only a few times. The J gene is TRBJ2-4, the V gene TRBV20-1; no clear D. CDR3 size: 14 residues. Germline V gene sequence: CDR1 DFQATT, CDR2 SNEGSKA (reference sequence). Trimming took 3 bases from V and 0 from J, leaving 9 bases between them. In DNA, the CDR3 is TGCAGTGCTAGCTGGGGATTAGCCAAAAACATTCAGTACTTC. Protein: CSASWGLAKNIQYF.